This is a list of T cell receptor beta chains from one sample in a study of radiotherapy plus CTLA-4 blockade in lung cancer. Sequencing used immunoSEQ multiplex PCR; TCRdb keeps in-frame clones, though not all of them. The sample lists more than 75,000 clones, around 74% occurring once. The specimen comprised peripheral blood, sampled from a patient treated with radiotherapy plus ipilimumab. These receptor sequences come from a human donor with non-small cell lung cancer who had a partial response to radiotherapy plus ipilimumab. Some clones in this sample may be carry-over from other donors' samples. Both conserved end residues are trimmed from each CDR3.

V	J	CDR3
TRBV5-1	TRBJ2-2	ASSATTSSGELF
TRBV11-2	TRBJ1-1	ASSLERNTEAF
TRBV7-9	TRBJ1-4	ASSLGDREPTNEKLF
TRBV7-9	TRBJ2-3	ASSLDQGADTQY
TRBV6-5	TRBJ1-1	ASSRQARTEAF
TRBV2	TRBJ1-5	ASTRTGLANQPQH
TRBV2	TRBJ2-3	ASSVRLAASTDTQY
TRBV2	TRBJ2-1	ASSGSGYNEQF
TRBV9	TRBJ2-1	ASSETSGRGNEQF
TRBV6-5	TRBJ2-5	ASSRTGAEGETQY
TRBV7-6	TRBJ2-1	ASSSTQSGGYNEQF
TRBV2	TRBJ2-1	AGGLADDNEQF
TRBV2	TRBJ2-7	ASLDRAPSYEQY
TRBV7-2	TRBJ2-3	ASSLGTTSDTQY
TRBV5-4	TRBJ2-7	ASSLKGLGHYEQY
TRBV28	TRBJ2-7	ASSPSGQILLYEQY
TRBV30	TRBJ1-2	AWSSRGAAGYYGYT
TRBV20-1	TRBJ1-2	SANTGVSYT
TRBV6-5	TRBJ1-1	ASRGYGGSEAF
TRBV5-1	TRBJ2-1	ASGLRLAGDRGRSYNEQF